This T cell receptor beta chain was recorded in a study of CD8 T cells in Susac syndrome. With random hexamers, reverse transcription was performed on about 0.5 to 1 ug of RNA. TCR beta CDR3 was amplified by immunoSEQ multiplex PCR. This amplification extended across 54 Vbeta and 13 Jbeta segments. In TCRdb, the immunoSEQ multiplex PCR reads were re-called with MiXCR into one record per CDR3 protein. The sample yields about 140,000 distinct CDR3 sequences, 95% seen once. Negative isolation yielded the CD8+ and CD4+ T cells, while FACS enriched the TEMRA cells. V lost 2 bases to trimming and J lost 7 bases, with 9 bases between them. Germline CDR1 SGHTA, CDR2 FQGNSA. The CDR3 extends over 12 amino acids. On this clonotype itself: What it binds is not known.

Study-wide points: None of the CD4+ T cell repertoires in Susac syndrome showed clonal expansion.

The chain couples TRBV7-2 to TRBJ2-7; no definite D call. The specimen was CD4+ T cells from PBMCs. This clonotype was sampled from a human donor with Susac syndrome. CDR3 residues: CASSLNGLEQYF. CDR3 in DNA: TGTGCCAGCAGCTTAAACGGCCTAGAGCAGTACTTC.